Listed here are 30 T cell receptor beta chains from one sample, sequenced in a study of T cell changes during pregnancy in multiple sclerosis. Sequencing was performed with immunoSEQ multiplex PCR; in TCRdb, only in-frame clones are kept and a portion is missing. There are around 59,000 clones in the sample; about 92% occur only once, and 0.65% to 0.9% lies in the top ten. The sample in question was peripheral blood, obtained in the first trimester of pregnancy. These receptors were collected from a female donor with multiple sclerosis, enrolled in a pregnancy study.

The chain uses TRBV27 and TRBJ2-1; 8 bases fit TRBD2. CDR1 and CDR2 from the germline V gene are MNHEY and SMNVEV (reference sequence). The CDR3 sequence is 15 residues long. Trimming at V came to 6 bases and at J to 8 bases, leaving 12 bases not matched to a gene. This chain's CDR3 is CASRPFGGGRDEQFF. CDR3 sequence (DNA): TGTGCCAGCAGACCTTTCGGCGGGGGGAGGGATGAGCAGTTCTTC.

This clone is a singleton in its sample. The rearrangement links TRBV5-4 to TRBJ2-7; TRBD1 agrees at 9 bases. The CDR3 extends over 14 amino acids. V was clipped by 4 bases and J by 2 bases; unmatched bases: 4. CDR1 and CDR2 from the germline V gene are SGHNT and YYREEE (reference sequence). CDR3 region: CASSGGQGPYEQYF. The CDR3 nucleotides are TGTGCCAGCAGCGGGGGACAGGGCCCCTACGAGCAGTACTTC.

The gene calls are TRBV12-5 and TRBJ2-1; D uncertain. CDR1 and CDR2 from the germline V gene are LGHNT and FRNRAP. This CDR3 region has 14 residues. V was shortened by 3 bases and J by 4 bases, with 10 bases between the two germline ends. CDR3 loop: CASGLGQRYNEQFF. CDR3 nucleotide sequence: TGTGCTAGTGGTTTAGGTCAGAGGTACAATGAGCAGTTCTTC.

DNA for the CDR3: TGCGCCAGCAGCACACCGGACAGGACGAACACCGGGGAGCTGTTTTTT. It codes for CASSTPDRTNTGELFF. The J gene is TRBJ2-2, the V gene TRBV5-1; 7 nucleotides match TRBD1. V shed 4 bases, J shed 0 bases, and the junction held 6 bases outside the gene matches. Germline lookup yields CDR1 SGHRS and CDR2 YFSETQ. The CDR3 sequence is 16 residues long.

CDR3 in amino acids: CASSLTSGGYNEQFF. CDR3 coding DNA: TGTGCCAGCAGTTTAACTAGCGGGGGCTACAATGAGCAGTTCTTC. The V gene is TRBV28, the J gene TRBJ2-1, with TRBD2 matching 11 bases. Germline V gene sequence: CDR1 MDHEN, CDR2 SYDVKM. The trim removed 2 bases at V and 3 bases at J, leaving 0 bases unmatched. The CDR3 contains 15 residues.

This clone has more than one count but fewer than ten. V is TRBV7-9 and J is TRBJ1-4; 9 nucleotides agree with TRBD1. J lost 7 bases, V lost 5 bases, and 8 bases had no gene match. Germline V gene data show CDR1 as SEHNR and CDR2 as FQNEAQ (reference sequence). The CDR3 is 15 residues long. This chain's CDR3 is CASSQDRGGGEKLFF. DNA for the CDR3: TGTGCCAGCAGCCAGGACAGGGGAGGGGGTGAAAAACTGTTTTTT.

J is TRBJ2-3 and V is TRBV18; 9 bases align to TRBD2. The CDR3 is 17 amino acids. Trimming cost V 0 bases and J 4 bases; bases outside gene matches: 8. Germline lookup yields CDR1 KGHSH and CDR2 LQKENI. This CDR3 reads CASSPPRPSGDADTQYF. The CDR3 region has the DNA TGTGCCAGCTCACCACCCAGGCCTAGCGGGGACGCAGATACGCAGTATTTT.

The CDR3 reads CASRHYGDNAYNSPLHF. CDR3 DNA sequence: TGCGCCAGCAGACACTACGGGGACAACGCCTATAATTCACCCCTCCACTTT. The rearrangement joins TRBV23-1 to TRBJ1-6; tentatively, D is TRBD1 (6 bases). TRBV23-1 is classed as an ORF, of uncertain function. This CDR3 has 17 amino acids. Trimming left V 6 bases short and J 2 bases short, with 17 bases between.

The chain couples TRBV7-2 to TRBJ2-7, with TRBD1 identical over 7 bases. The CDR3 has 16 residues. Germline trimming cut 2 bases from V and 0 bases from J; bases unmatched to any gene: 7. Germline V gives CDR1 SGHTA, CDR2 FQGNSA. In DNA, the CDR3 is TGTGCCAGCAGCTTAACCGCCGGGACAGCCTCCTACGAGCAGTACTTC. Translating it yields CASSLTAGTASYEQYF. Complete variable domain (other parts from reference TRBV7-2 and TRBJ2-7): GAGVSQSPSNKVTEKGKDVELRCDPISGHTALYWYRQSLGQGLEFLIYFQGNSAPDKSGLPSDRFSAERTGGSVSTLTIQRTQQEDSAVYLCASSLTAGTASYEQYFGPGTRLTVT.

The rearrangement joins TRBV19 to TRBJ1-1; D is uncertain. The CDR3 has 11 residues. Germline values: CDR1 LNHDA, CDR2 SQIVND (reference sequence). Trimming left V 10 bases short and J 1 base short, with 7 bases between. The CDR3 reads CATLQNTEAFF. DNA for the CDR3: TGTGCCACCTTACAGAACACTGAAGCTTTCTTT. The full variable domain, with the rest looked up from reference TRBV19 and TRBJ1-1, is DGGITQSPKYLFRKEGQNVTLSCEQNLNHDAMYWYRQDPGQGLRLIYYSQIVNDFQKGDIAEGYSVSREKKESFPLTVTSAQKNPTAFYLCATLQNTEAFFGQGTRLTVV.

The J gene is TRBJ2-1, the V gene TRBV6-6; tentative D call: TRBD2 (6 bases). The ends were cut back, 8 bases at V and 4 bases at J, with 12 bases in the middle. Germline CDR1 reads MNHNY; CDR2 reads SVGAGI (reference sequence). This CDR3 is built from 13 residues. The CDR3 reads CASSGDPYNEQFF. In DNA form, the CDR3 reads TGTGCCAGCTCGGGGGACCCTTACAATGAGCAGTTCTTC.

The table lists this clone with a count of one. CDR3 loop: CASSETVAGGSYGYTF. DNA of the CDR3: TGTGCCAGCAGCGAAACGGTTGCAGGGGGGTCATATGGCTACACCTTC. The rearrangement uses TRBV7-3 and TRBJ1-2; 7 bases match TRBD1. The CDR3 sequence is 16 residues long. V gave up 5 bases and J gave up 5 bases; unmatched junction bases: 14. Germline V gene data show CDR1 as SGHTA and CDR2 as FQGTGA.

The CDR3 bases are TGCGCCAGCAGCCAGTACGTCCAGGGATCCTACGAGCAGTACTTC. Amino acid sequence: CASSQYVQGSYEQYF. The gene calls are TRBV4-3 and TRBJ2-7, with a tentative D call TRBD1 (5 bases). This CDR3 region has 15 residues. With 3 bases removed from V and 1 base from J, the gap between germline ends came to 13 bases. Germline loops: CDR1 LGHNA, CDR2 YSLEER.

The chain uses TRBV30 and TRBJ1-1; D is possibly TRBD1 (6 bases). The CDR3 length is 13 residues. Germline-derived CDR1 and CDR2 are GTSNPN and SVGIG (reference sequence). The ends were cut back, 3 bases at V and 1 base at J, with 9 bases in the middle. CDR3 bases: TGTGCCTGGAGCCGGGGACAGAACACTGAAGCTTTCTTT. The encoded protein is CAWSRGQNTEAFF.

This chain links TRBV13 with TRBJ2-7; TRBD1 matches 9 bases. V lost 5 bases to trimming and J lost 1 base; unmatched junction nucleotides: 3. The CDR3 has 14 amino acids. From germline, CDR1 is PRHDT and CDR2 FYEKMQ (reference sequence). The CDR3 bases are TGTGCCAGCAGCATACAGGGGGCTTCCTACGAGCAGTACTTC. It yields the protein CASSIQGASYEQYF.

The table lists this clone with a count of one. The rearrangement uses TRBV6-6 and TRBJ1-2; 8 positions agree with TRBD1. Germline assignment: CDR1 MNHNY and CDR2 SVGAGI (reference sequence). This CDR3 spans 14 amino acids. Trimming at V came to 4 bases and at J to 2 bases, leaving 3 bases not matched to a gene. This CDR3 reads CASSSTGDNYGYTF. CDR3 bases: TGTGCCAGCAGTTCGACAGGGGACAACTATGGCTACACCTTC.

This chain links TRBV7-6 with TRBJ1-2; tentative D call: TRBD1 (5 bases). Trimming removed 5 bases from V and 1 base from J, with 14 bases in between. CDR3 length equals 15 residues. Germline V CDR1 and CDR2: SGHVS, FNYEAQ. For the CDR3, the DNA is TGTGCCAGCAGCCCGACAGCCTCCGTTAACTATGGCTACACCTTC. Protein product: CASSPTASVNYGYTF.

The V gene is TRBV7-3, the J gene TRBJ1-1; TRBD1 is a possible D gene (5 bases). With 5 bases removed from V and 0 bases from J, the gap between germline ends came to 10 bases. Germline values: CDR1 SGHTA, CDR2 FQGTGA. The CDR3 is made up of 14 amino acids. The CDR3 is CASSPGGMNTEAFF. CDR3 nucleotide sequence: TGTGCCAGCAGCCCGGGGGGGATGAACACTGAAGCTTTCTTT.

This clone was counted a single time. Here the CDR3 reads CASSRTGDAYEQYF. The CDR3 DNA reads TGTGCCAGCAGTCGGACAGGGGATGCCTACGAGCAGTACTTC. The V and J genes are TRBV27 and TRBJ2-7; 9 positions agree with TRBD1. The CDR3 runs 14 residues. CDR1 is MNHEY, CDR2 SMNVEV, per germline (reference sequence). The V and J ends lost 5 bases and 2 bases, in that order; junction bases with no gene match: 4.

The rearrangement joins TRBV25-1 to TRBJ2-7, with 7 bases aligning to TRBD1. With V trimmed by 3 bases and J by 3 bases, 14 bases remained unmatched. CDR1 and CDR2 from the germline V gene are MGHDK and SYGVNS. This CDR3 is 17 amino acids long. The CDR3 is CASSDFGQAGMVYEQYF. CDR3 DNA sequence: TGTGCCAGCAGTGATTTCGGACAGGCCGGAATGGTCTACGAGCAGTACTTC.

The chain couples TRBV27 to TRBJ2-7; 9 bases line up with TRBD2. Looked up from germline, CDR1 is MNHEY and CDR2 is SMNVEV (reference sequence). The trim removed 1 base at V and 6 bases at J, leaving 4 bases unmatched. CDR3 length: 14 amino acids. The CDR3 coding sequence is TGTGCCAGCAGTTTATGGGAGACTAGCGGCGAGCAGTACTTC. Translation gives CASSLWETSGEQYF.

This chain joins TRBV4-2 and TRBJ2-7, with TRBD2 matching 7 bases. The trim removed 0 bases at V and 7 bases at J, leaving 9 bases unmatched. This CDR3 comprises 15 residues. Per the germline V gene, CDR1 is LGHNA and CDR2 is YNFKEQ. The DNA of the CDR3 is TGTGCCAGCAGCCAAGATGTCGAGCGGGGCAGGGAGCAGTACTTC. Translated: CASSQDVERGREQYF.

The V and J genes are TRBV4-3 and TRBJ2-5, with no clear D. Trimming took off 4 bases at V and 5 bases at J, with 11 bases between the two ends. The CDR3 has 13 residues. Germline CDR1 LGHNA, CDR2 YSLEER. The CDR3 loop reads CASSLLLGETQYF. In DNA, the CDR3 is TGCGCCAGCAGCCTTCTCCTTGGCGAGACCCAGTACTTC.

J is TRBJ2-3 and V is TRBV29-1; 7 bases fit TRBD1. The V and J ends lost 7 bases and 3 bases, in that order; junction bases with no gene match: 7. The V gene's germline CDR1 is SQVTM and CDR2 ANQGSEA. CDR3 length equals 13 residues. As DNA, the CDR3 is TGCAGCGGTCGACAGGGTCGAACAGATACGCAGTATTTT. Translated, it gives CSGRQGRTDTQYF.

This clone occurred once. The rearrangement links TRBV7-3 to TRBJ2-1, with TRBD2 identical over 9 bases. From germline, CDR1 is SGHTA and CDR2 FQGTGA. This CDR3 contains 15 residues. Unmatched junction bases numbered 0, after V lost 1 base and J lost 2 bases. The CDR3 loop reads CASSLIAGAYNEQFF. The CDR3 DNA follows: TGTGCCAGCAGCTTAATAGCGGGGGCCTACAATGAGCAGTTCTTC.

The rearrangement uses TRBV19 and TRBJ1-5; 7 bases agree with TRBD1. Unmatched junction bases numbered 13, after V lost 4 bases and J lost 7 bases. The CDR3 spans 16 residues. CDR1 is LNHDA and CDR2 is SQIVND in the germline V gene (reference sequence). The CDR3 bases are TGTGCCAGTAGTACTGAAGGGGGCCCGAGGGAACAGCCCCAGCATTTT. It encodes CASSTEGGPREQPQHF.

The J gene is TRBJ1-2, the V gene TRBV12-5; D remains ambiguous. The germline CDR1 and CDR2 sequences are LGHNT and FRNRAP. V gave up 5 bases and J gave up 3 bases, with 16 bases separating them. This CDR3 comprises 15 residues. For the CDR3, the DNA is TGTGCTAGTGGTCCCCCTCGGAGCATGGACTATGGCTACACCTTC. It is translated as CASGPPRSMDYGYTF.

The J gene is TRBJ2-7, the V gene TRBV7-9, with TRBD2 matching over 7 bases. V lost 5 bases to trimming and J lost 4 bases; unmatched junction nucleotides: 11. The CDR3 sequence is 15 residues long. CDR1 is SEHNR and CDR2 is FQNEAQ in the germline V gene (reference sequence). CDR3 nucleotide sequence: TGTGCCAGCAGCGCCCAAGCGGGGCCCGGGTACGAGCAGTACTTC. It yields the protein CASSAQAGPGYEQYF.

The CDR3 here is CASSFGQGSSYGYTF. Here the CDR3 DNA reads TGTGCCAGCAGCTTTGGACAGGGGAGTTCCTATGGCTACACCTTC. The chain joins TRBV7-9 to TRBJ1-2; 9 positions agree with TRBD1. This CDR3 spans 15 amino acids. With 3 bases clipped from V and 4 bases from J, the junction kept 6 bases outside the gene matches. CDR1 is SEHNR and CDR2 is FQNEAQ in the germline V gene (reference sequence).

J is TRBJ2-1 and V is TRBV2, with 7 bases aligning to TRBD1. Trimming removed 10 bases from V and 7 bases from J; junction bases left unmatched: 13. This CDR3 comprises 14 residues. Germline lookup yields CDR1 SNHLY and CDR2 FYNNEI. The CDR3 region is CATRGGTGVNEQFF. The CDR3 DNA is TGTGCCACCCGAGGGGGTACAGGGGTGAATGAGCAGTTCTTC.